Many counts were recorded for the clone carrying this T cell receptor beta chain. In germline, CDR1 is DFQATT, CDR2 SNEGSKA (reference sequence). V trimming: 6 bases; J trimming: 1 base; junction bases outside the gene matches: 4. The CDR3 length is 14 residues. Stable Graves' hyperthyroidism meant no ophthalmopathy progression within 18 months. The data are from a study of T cells in Graves' hyperthyroidism and ophthalmopathy. The source material, RNA transcripts, was used to amplify TCR beta CDR3 regions. First-round RT-PCR of the TCR CDR3 relied on the HTBI primer set. From the multiplex PCR reads, TCRdb called clonotypes with MiXCR, one entry per CDR3 protein. This table has 550,000 to 800,000 distinct CDR3 sequences, roughly a sixth appearing once.

Input material: blood. This chain uses TRBV20-1 with TRBJ2-5, with 11 nucleotides matching TRBD2. The sequence came from a man in his forties or fifties with Graves' hyperthyroidism. The chain's CDR3 is CSAGTSGSQETQYF. The CDR3 DNA sequence: TGCAGTGCCGGGACTAGCGGTTCCCAAGAGACCCAGTACTTC.